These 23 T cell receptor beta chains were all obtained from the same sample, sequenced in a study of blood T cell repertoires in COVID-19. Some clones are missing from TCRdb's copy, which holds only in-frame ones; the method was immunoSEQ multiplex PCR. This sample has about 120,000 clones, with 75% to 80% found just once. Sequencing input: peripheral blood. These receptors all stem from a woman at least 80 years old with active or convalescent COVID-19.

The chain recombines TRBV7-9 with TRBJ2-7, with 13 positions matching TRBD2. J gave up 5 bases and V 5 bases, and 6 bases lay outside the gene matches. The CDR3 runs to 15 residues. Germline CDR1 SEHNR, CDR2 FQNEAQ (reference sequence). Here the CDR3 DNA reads TGTGCCAGCAGCCCGGCCGGGACTAGCGGGAACGAGCAGTACTTC. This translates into CASSPAGTSGNEQYF. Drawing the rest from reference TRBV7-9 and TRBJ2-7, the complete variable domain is DTGVSQNPRHKITKRGQNVTFRCDPISEHNRLYWYRQTLGQGPEFLTYFQNEAQLEKSRLLSDRFSAERPKGSFSTLEIQRTEQGDSAMYLCASSPAGTSGNEQYFGPGTRLTVT.

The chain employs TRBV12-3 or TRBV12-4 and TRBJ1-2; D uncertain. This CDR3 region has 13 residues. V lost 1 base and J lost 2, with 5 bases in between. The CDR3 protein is CASSLGGNYGYTF. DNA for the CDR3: TGTGCCAGCAGTTTAGGAGGCAACTATGGCTACACCTTC.

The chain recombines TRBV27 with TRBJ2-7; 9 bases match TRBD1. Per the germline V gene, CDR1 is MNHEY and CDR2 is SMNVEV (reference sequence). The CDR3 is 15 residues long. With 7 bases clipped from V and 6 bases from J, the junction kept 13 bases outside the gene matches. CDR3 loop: CASKGRGTGISEQYF. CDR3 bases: TGTGCCAGCAAGGGCCGCGGGACAGGGATCAGCGAGCAGTACTTC.

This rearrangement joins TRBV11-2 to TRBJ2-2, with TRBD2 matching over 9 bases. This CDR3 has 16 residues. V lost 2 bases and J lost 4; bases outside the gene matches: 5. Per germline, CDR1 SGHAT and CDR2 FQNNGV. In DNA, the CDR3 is TGTGCCAGCAGCTTACGCGGGAGGGCGGGCACCGGGGAGCTGTTTTTT. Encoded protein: CASSLRGRAGTGELFF.

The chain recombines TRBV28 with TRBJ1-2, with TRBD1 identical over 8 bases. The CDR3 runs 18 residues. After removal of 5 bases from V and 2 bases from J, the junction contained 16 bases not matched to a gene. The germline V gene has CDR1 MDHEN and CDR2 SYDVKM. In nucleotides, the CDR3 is TGTGCCAGCAGTCCACTTAGGACAGGGTCGGGATCAAACTATGGCTACACCTTC. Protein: CASSPLRTGSGSNYGYTF.

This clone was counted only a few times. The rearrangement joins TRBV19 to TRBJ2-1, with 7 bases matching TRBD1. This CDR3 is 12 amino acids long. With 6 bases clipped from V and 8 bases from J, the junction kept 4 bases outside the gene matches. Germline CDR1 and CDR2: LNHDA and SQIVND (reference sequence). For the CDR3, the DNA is TGTGCCAGTAGACGACAGGGCCATGAGCAGTTCTTC. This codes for CASRRQGHEQFF. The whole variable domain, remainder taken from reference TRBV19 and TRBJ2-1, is DGGITQSPKYLFRKEGQNVTLSCEQNLNHDAMYWYRQDPGQGLRLIYYSQIVNDFQKGDIAEGYSVSREKKESFPLTVTSAQKNPTAFYLCASRRQGHEQFFGPGTRLTVL.

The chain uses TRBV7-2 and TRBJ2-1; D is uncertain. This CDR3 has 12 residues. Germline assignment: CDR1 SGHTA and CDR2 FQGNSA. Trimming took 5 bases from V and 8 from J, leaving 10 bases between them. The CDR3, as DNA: TGTGCCAGCAGCCCCCGGTTCCATGAGCAGTTCTTC. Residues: CASSPRFHEQFF.

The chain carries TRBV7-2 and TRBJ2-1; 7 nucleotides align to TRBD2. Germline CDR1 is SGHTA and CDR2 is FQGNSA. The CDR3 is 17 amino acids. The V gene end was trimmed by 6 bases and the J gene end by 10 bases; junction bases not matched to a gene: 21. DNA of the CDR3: TGTGCCAGCAGTCGGCGAACGGGACTAAGGTCGTCCTACGAGCAGTTCTTC. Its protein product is CASSRRTGLRSSYEQFF.

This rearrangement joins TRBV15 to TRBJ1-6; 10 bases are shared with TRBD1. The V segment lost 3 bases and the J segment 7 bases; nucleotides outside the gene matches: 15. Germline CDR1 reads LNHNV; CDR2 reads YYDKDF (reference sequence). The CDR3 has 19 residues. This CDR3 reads CATSRYRDRGLGWNSPLHF. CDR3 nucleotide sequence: TGTGCCACCAGCAGGTACCGGGACAGGGGACTAGGTTGGAATTCACCCCTCCACTTT. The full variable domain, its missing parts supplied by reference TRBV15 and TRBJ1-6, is DAMVIQNPRYQVTQFGKPVTLSCSQTLNHNVMYWYQQKSSQAPKLLFHYYDKDFNNEADTPDNFQSRRPNTSFCFLDIRSPGLGDTAMYLCATSRYRDRGLGWNSPLHFGNGTRLTVT.

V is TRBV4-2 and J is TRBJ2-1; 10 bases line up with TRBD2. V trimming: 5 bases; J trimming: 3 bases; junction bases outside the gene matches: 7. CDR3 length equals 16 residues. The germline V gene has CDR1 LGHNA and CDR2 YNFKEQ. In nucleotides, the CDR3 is TGTGCCAGCAGCGAGGGGCCTAGCGGGAGCTACAATGAGCAGTTCTTC. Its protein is CASSEGPSGSYNEQFF.

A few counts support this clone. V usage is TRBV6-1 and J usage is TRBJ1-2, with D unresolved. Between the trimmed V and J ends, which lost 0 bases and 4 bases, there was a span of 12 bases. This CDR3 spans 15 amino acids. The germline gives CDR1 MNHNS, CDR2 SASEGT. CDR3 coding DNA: TGTGCCAGCAGTGAAGCGGCCGGAGGTGGCTATGGCTACACCTTC. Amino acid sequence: CASSEAAGGGYGYTF.

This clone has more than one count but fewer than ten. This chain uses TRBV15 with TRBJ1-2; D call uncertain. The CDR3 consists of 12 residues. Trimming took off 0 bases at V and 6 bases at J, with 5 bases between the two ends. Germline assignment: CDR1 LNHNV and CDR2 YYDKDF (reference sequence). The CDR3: CATSRDGNGYTF. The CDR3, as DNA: TGTGCCACCAGCAGAGATGGCAATGGCTACACCTTC.

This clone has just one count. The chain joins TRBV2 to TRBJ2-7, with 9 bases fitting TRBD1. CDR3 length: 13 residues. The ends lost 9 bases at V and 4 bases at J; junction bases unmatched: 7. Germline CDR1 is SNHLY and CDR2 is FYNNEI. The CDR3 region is CASRDRALYEQYF. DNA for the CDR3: TGTGCCAGTCGGGACAGGGCCCTTTACGAGCAGTACTTC.

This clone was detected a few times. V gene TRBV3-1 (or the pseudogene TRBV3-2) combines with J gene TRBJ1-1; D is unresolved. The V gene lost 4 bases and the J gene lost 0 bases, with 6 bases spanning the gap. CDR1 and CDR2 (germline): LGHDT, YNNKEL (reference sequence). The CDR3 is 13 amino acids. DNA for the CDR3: TGTGCCAGCAGCCTTCAGGTGAACACTGAAGCTTTCTTT. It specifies CASSLQVNTEAFF.

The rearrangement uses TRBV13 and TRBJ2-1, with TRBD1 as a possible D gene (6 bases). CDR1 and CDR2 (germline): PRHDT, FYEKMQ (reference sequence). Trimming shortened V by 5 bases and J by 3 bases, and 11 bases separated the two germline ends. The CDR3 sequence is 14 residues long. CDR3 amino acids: CASSISTGYNEQFF. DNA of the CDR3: TGTGCCAGCAGCATCTCGACAGGCTACAATGAGCAGTTCTTC.

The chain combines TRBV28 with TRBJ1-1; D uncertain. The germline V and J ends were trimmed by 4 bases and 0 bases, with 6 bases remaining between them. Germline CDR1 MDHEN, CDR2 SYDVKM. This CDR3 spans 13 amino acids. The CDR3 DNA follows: TGTGCCAGCAGTTCTAGCATGAACACTGAAGCTTTCTTT. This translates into CASSSSMNTEAFF.

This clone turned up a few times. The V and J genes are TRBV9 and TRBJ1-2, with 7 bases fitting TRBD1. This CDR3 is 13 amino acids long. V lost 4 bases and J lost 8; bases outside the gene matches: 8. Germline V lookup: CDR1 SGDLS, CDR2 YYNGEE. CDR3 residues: CASSSTGAGGYTF. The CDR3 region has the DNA TGTGCCAGCAGCTCCACAGGGGCGGGCGGCTACACCTTC.

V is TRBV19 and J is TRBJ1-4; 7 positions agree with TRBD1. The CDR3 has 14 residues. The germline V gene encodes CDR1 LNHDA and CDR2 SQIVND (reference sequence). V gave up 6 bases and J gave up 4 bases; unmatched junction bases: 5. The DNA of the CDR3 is TGTGCCAGTAGCAGGACAGGAAATAATGAAAAACTGTTTTTT. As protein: CASSRTGNNEKLFF. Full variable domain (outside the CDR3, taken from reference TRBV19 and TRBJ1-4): DGGITQSPKYLFRKEGQNVTLSCEQNLNHDAMYWYRQDPGQGLRLIYYSQIVNDFQKGDIAEGYSVSREKKESFPLTVTSAQKNPTAFYLCASSRTGNNEKLFFGSGTQLSVL.

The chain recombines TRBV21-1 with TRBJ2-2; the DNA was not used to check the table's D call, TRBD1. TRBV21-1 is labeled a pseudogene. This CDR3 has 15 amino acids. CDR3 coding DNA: TGTGCCAGCAGCAGAGGACAGTCGGACACCGGGGAGCTGTTTTTT. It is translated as CASSRGQSDTGELFF.

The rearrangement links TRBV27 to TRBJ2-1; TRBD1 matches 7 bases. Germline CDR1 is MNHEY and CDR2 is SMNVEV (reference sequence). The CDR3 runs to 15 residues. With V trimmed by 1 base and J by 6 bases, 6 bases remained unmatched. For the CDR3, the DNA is TGTGCCAGCAGTTTATTAGGGGGCCTGGGCAATGAGCAGTTCTTC. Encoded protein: CASSLLGGLGNEQFF.

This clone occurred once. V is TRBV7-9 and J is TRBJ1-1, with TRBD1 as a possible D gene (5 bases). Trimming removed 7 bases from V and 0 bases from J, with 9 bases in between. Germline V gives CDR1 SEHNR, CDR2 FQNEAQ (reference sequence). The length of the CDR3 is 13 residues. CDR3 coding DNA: TGTGCCAGCAAGCAGGGTATGAACACTGAAGCTTTCTTT. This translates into CASKQGMNTEAFF.

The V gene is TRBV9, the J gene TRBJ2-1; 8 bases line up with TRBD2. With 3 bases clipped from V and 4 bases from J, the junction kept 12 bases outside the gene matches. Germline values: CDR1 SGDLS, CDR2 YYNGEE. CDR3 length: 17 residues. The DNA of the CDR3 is TGTGCCAGCAGCGCCCCTTACGGGAGGGCACAGTACAATGAGCAGTTCTTC. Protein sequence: CASSAPYGRAQYNEQFF. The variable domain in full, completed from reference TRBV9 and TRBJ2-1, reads DSGVTQTPKHLITATGQRVTLRCSPRSGDLSVYWYQQSLDQGLQFLIQYYNGEERAKGNILERFSAQQFPDLHSELNLSSLELGDSALYFCASSAPYGRAQYNEQFFGPGTRLTVL.

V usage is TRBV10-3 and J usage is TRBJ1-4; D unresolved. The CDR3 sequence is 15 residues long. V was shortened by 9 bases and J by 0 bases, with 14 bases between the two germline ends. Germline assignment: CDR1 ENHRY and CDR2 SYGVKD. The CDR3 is CAISQNIATNEKLFF. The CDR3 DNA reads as TGTGCCATTTCGCAGAATATTGCAACTAATGAAAAACTGTTTTTT.